This TCR beta chain stems from a study of blood T cell repertoires in COVID-19. Background on the study: T cells, B-cell-depleted T cells, or PBMCs supplied cDNA or gDNA.

Assay: immunoSEQ multiplex PCR; the TCRdb copy retains only in-frame clones and omits some. The profile shows 55,000 to 90,000 clones, around 85% of them singletons. The CDR3 totals 15 residues. The germline V gene has CDR1 MNHEY and CDR2 SVGEGT. This clone has only a few counts. At one end the junction does not follow the germline gene, possibly because of a read error. This chain uses TRBV6-2 or TRBV6-3 with TRBJ1-2; the match to TRBD1 covers 9 bases. This sequence was found in an elderly woman with active or convalescent COVID-19. Sequencing was done on a sample of peripheral blood. The CDR3: CASTYLTGGLDGYTF. CDR3 in DNA: TGTGCCAGCACTTACCTTACAGGGGGCCTAGATGGCTACACCTTC.